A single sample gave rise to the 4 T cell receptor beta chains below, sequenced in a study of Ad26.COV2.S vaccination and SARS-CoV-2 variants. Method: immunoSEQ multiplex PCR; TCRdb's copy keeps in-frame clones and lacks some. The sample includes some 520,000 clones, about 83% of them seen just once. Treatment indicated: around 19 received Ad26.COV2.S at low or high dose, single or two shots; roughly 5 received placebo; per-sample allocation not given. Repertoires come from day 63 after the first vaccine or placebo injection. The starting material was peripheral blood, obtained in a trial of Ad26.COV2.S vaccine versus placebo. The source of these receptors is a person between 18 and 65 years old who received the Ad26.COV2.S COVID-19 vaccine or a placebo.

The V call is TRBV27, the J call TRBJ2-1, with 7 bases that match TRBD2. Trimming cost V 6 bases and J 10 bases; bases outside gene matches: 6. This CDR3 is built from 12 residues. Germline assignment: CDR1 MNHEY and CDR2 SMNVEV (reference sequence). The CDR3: CASRSGGGEQFF. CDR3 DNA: TGTGCCAGCAGGTCGGGAGGAGGGGAGCAGTTCTTC.

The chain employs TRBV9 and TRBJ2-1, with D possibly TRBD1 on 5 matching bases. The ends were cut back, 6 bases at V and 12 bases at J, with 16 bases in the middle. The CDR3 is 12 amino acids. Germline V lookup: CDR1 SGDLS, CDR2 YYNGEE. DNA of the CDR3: TGTGCCAGCAATTCTGGGGCAGAAGGGCAGTTCTTC. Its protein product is CASNSGAEGQFF.

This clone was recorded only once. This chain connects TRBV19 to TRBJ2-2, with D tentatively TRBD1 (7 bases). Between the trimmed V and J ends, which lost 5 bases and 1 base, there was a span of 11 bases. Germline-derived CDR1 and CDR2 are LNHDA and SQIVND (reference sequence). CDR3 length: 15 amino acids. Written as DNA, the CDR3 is TGTGCCAGTAGTCCCCAGGGGGGGAACACCGGGGAGCTGTTTTTT. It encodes CASSPQGGNTGELFF. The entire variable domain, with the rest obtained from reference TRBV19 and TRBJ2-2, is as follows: DGGITQSPKYLFRKEGQNVTLSCEQNLNHDAMYWYRQDPGQGLRLIYYSQIVNDFQKGDIAEGYSVSREKKESFPLTVTSAQKNPTAFYLCASSPQGGNTGELFFGEGSRLTVL.

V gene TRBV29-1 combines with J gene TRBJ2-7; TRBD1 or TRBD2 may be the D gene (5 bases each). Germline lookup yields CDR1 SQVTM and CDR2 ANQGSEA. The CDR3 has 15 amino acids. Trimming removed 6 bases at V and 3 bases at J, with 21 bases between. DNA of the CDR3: TGCAGCGTGGGGTACTCCTCCCGGGACGGCTACGAGCAGTACTTC. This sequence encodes CSVGYSSRDGYEQYF.